This T cell receptor (beta chain) was documented in a study of control samples from healthy donors and cancer patients (TCRdb year 2020). The CDR1 and CDR2 encoded by the germline V gene (reference sequence) are LGHDT and YNNKEL. V loses 6 bases of germline sequence and J loses 1 base, and the interval between the two ends is 12 bases. The CDR3 runs 14 amino acids, cysteine and phenylalanine included. Only CDR3 DNA remains: 42 bases, in frame from the first base. As to this clone: There is no known antigen for this receptor. Qualities for individual bases were not recorded, and no much larger clone is one base off.

The library came from the immunoSEQ multiplex PCR assay. Not all clones reach the TCRdb copy of this immuneACCESS table, which keeps in-frame sequences only. Checked studies attribute under half of the gap to unresolved V genes and leave the rest unexplained. This sample gives fewer than 500,000 clones in total; about nine tenths of them show up just once. Around 6.4% of the sample comes from the top ten. The clonotype comes from a man aged 40-55 years with head and neck cancer. The chain uses TRBV3-1 (or the pseudogene TRBV3-2) and TRBJ2-5; the D segment is perhaps TRBD1 or TRBD2, each sharing 5 matched bases. The sample comprised PBMCs. DNA sequence: TGTGCCAGCAGATTTTCCGGGACCCAAGAGACCCAGTACTTC. Translated, this gives CASRFSGTQETQYF.